The clone carrying this T cell receptor beta chain has only a few counts. This entry is derived from a study of blood T cell repertoires in COVID-19. As processed by the authors: Scientists estimated how many nucleated cells there were by amplifying reference gene primers. Assay used: immunoSEQ multiplex PCR; TCRdb lists only in-frame clones, some missing. That table is the source of V, J and clone size, and D and trimming were worked out from the DNA. The repertoire holds approximately 30,000 clones, with about 80% as singletons. CDR1 and CDR2 (germline): MRHNA, SNTAGT. The length of the CDR3 is 16 residues. Trimming took 0 bases from V and 0 from J, leaving 12 bases between them.

The chain links TRBV6-4 to TRBJ2-7; tentative D call: TRBD2 (5 bases). The source material was peripheral blood. The receptor was isolated from a man between 65 and 85 years old with acute or convalescent COVID-19. CDR3 in DNA: TGTGCCAGCAGTGACTCGCTCGGGATGTCCTCCTACGAGCAGTACTTC. It specifies CASSDSLGMSSYEQYF.